This record looks at one T cell receptor beta chain sequence and its context. Profiles of TCR beta VDJ and CDR3 were generated from a genomic DNA template. From the reads, TCRdb called clonotypes with MiXCR, one entry per CDR3 protein. The sample carries some 210,000 distinct CDR3 sequences, about 59% recorded once. The sample originates from a study of CD8+CD57+ T cells in acquired aplastic anemia. The sequence derives from a human donor in good health. Material: sorted CD4+, CD8+, or CD8+CD57+ T cells (not recorded which) from PBMCs.

The CDR3 sequence: CSARGTSGSTETQYF. For the CDR3, the DNA is TGCAGTGCTAGAGGTACTAGCGGGAGTACAGAGACCCAGTACTTC. The chain carries TRBV20-1 and TRBJ2-5, with TRBD2 identical over 11 bases. The CDR3 extends over 15 amino acids. Germline values: CDR1 DFQATT, CDR2 SNEGSKA (reference sequence). V gave up 1 base and J gave up 4 bases; unmatched junction bases: 5.